The T cell receptor beta chain under discussion was sequenced for a study of T cell changes during pregnancy in multiple sclerosis. The CDR3 has 14 residues. Germline CDR1 MRHNA, CDR2 SNTAGT. With 6 bases removed from V and 1 base from J, the gap between germline ends came to 12 bases. The data were produced by immunoSEQ multiplex PCR, yet TCRdb's version contains in-frame clones alone and is incomplete. This sample has roughly 32,000 clones, with 89% found just once. The TCR sequence derives from a female donor with multiple sclerosis, enrolled in a pregnancy study. The sample was CD8+ T cells from peripheral blood mononuclear cells, taken in the third trimester of pregnancy. The rearrangement links TRBV6-4 to TRBJ1-1; D perhaps matches TRBD1 (6 bases). The DNA of the CDR3 is TGTGCCAGCAGAACGAGGGGGAAGAACACTGAAGCTTTCTTT. Residues: CASRTRGKNTEAFF.